The 8 T cell receptor beta chains presented below share a single source sample, sequenced in a study of T-cell memory formation after mild COVID-19. Each CDR3 protein is one row after TCRdb ran MiXCR on the 5' RACE reads. The profile shows a few hundred thousand distinct CDR3 sequences, approximately 15% of them singletons. Source material: PBMCs or a T cell subset sorted from them (not recorded which). These receptors originate from a man in his late teens or twenties who had mild COVID-19 (a few samples of this study predate the infection). Cell type and time point are not known.

The rearrangement joins TRBV6-5 to TRBJ1-2; D gene unclear. V lost 9 bases, J lost 8 bases, and 22 bases lay in between. CDR1 and CDR2 from the germline V gene are MNHEY and SVGAGI. The CDR3 is made up of 14 amino acids. The CDR3 loop reads CASSVEGRLRGYTF. As DNA, the CDR3 is TGTGCCAGTTCCGTAGAGGGCCGCCTTAGGGGCTACACCTTC.

The chain recombines TRBV2 with TRBJ2-1, with a possible D match to TRBD2 (6 bases). The CDR3 is made up of 16 amino acids. The V end lost 6 bases, the J end lost 3 bases, and 18 bases lay between the germline ends. Germline CDR1 is SNHLY and CDR2 is FYNNEI. CDR3 in amino acids: CASRGLRGVVYNEQFF. CDR3 nucleotides: TGTGCCAGCAGGGGCCTGCGGGGAGTTGTCTACAATGAGCAGTTCTTC. Combining the CDR3 with reference TRBV2 and TRBJ2-1 gives the whole variable domain EPEVTQTPSHQVTQMGQEVILRCVPISNHLYFYWYRQILGQKVEFLVSFYNNEISEKSEIFDDQFSVERPDGSNFTLKIRSTKLEDSAMYFCASRGLRGVVYNEQFFGPGTRLTVL.

The chain has TRBV4-3 and TRBJ2-3; TRBD2 matches 7 bases. From germline, CDR1 is LGHNA and CDR2 YSLEER. J lost 6 bases, V lost 4 bases, and 13 bases had no gene match. The CDR3 sequence is 16 residues long. CDR3 sequence (DNA): TGCGCCAGCAGCCCCGACCGGAGCGGGACGGGGGATACGCAGTATTTT. As protein: CASSPDRSGTGDTQYF.

DNA for the CDR3: TGCAGTGCGCCTACAGGGCGCTATGGCTACACCTTC. Amino acids: CSAPTGRYGYTF. The gene calls are TRBV20-1 and TRBJ1-2; the D gene is possibly TRBD1 (6 bases). Trimming stripped 6 bases from V and 4 bases from J, with 12 bases between. This CDR3 has 12 residues. The germline V gene encodes CDR1 DFQATT and CDR2 SNEGSKA (reference sequence).

V gene TRBV7-8 combines with J gene TRBJ2-6; 9 positions match TRBD1. Germline-derived CDR1 and CDR2 are SGHVS and FQNEAQ. V gave up 1 base and J gave up 4 bases; unmatched junction bases: 5. CDR3 length equals 17 residues. The CDR3 spells CASSLGRTGVGANVLTF. Here the CDR3 DNA reads TGTGCCAGCAGCTTAGGCAGGACAGGGGTCGGGGCCAACGTCCTGACTTTC.

The chain is built from TRBV3-1 and TRBJ2-5; D remains unclear. The CDR3 sequence is 13 residues long. Deletions cut 4 bases from V and 5 bases from J, with 11 bases between. The V gene's germline CDR1 is LGHDT and CDR2 YNNKEL (reference sequence). The CDR3, as DNA: TGTGCCAGCAGCCCTGCCGGCGTTGAGACCCAGTACTTC. Its translation is CASSPAGVETQYF.

This chain uses TRBV2 with TRBJ2-6, with D tentatively TRBD1 (6 bases). Trimming shortened V by 5 bases and J by 2 bases, and 10 bases separated the two germline ends. The germline gives CDR1 SNHLY, CDR2 FYNNEI. This CDR3 region has 15 residues. The CDR3 DNA reads as TGTGCCAGCAGTACTAACAGGGCTGGGGCCAACGTCCTGACTTTC. Encoded protein: CASSTNRAGANVLTF.

The chain employs TRBV7-6 and TRBJ2-5, with D uncertain. The CDR3 length is 13 residues. Germline CDR1 is SGHVS and CDR2 is FNYEAQ. The V end lost 5 bases, the J end lost 3 bases, and 10 bases lay between the germline ends. DNA of the CDR3: TGTGCCAGCAGCCTCCGACTGAAAGAGACCCAGTACTTC. As protein: CASSLRLKETQYF.